This is a list of T cell receptor beta chains from one sample in a study of T cell changes during pregnancy in multiple sclerosis. TCRdb's table, derived via immunoSEQ multiplex PCR, lists solely in-frame clones and lacks some. The sample yields around 40,000 clones, 85% to 90% seen once. The source material was CD4+ T cells from peripheral blood mononuclear cells, sampled in the first trimester of pregnancy. The receptors originated from a female donor with multiple sclerosis, enrolled in a pregnancy study. Both conserved end residues are part of each CDR3. A D gene is named only where the DNA matches it firmly. Not all rows give a size; the values are once, few, many and, for expanded clones, a class.

D gene	J gene	V gene	clone size	CDR3 DNA	CDR3 protein
TRBD1	TRBJ2-1	TRBV12-5	.	TGTGCTAGTGGCATGGGACAGTACAATGAGCAGTTCTTC	CASGMGQYNEQFF
TRBD2	TRBJ2-7	TRBV11-2	.	TGTGCCAGCAGCATTAGGCGGGAGCCTATGAACGAGCAGTACTTC	CASSIRREPMNEQYF
.	TRBJ2-7	TRBV19	once	TGTGCCAGTAGTATTATGGCGGACTCCTACGAGCAGTACTTC	CASSIMADSYEQYF
TRBD2	TRBJ2-3	TRBV7-3	medium-sized	TGTGCCAGCAGCTTACGGGGAGGGGATACGCAGTATTTT	CASSLRGGDTQYF
.	TRBJ2-1	TRBV10-1	.	TGCGCCAGCAGTGTGGGGTCTAGCACAGACTCCTACAATGAGCAGTTCTTC	CASSVGSSTDSYNEQFF
TRBD1	TRBJ2-7	TRBV30	once	TGTGCCTGGAGTGTGGGGACAGGGGGCTCCGAGCAGTACTTC	CAWSVGTGGSEQYF
.	TRBJ2-1	TRBV6-5	.	TGTGCCAGCAGTTACTTTGGGAGCGGCTCCTACAATGAGCAGTTCTTC	CASSYFGSGSYNEQFF
TRBD1	TRBJ1-2	TRBV5-4	.	TGTGCCAGCACCCCCGGAGGGACAGAGAACTATGGCTACACCTTC	CASTPGGTENYGYTF
.	TRBJ1-3	TRBV12-1	.	TGTGCCAGCAGCTTCCCAAACACGCATGACAGAAACTCTGGAAACACCATATATTTT	CASSFPNTHDRNSGNTIYF
.	TRBJ2-1	TRBV4-3	.	TGCGCCAGCAGCCAAGATCCAGGTTTAGCGCTCATCTTC	CASSQDPGLALIF
TRBD2	TRBJ2-7	TRBV2	once	TGTGCCAGCAGTTGGACTAGCGGGATCGACGAGCAGTACTTC	CASSWTSGIDEQYF
.	TRBJ2-5	TRBV5-1	.	TGCGCCAGCAGCTTTCTAGAGACCCAGTACTTC	CASSFLETQYF
TRBD2	TRBJ2-1	TRBV6-6	.	TGTGCCAGCAGGATAGCACTAGCGGGAGATGGCAATGAGCAGTTCTTC	CASRIALAGDGNEQFF
TRBD1	TRBJ1-2	TRBV9	.	TGTGCCAGCAGCGTAGATCTCTTAGGGGGCGGCTACACCTTC	CASSVDLLGGGYTF
TRBD1	TRBJ1-4	TRBV5-4	.	TGTGCCAGCAGCTTTGGAGGGGGCGCGGCTAATGAAAAACTGTTTTTT	CASSFGGGAANEKLFF
TRBD2	TRBJ2-1	TRBV18	.	TGTGCCAGCTCCACCGGACTAGCAGCATATGAGCAGTTCTTC	CASSTGLAAYEQFF
.	TRBJ1-1	TRBV10-2	.	TGCGCCACCCGGCAAGAGGTGGCTGAAGCTTTCTTT	CATRQEVAEAFF
.	TRBJ2-2	TRBV7-9	.	TGTGCCAGCAGCGAGCCGGGACTCACTAACACCGGGGAGCTGTTTTTT	CASSEPGLTNTGELFF
TRBD1	TRBJ1-2	TRBV29-1	.	TGCAGCGCCCGTCGCGGGACAGGACATACTAACTATGGCTACACCTTC	CSARRGTGHTNYGYTF
TRBD1	TRBJ1-1	TRBV6-6	.	TGTGCCAGCAGTTACCGCGTACAGGGGTGGAACACTGAAGCTTTCTTT	CASSYRVQGWNTEAFF
TRBD2	TRBJ2-2	TRBV28	.	TGTGCCAGCAGTACAACCGGGACTAGCGGCACCGGGGAGCTGTTTTTT	CASSTTGTSGTGELFF
TRBD1	TRBJ2-5	TRBV10-1	once	TGCGCCAGCAGTAACGGACAGGGCGTTCAAGAGACCCAGTACTTC	CASSNGQGVQETQYF
TRBD2	TRBJ2-3	TRBV12-5	.	TGTGCTAGTTGGCTAGCGGGATCAGATACGCAGTATTTT	CASWLAGSDTQYF
.	TRBJ1-1	TRBV6-5	.	TGTGCCAGCAGCCCAAGACAGGAATCGAACACTGAAGCTTTCTTT	CASSPRQESNTEAFF
.	TRBJ1-1	TRBV18	.	TGTGCCAGCTCACCACGTAGAGAGGAGGGGCATGGGGCTTTCTTT	CASSPRREEGHGAFF
TRBD2	TRBJ2-7	TRBV9	.	TGTGCCAGCAGCGTAGATGAGCGGGGATACGAGCAGTACTTC	CASSVDERGYEQYF
TRBD1	TRBJ2-7	TRBV5-1	.	TGCGCCAGCAGCCCGGACAGGGGTCTCGACGAGCAGTACTTC	CASSPDRGLDEQYF
TRBD2	TRBJ2-7	TRBV6-6	.	TGTGCCAGCAGTTACTCCCCGGGACTAGCACGCTACGAGCAGTACTTC	CASSYSPGLARYEQYF
TRBD1	TRBJ1-6	TRBV5-6	.	TGTGCCAGCAGCCTGGACAGGGGAGCGAATTCACCCCTCCACTTT	CASSLDRGANSPLHF
TRBD2	TRBJ2-3	TRBV12-5	.	TGTGCTAGTGGGGGACTAGCGGGAGGGCCGAGCACAGATACGCAGTATTTT	CASGGLAGGPSTDTQYF
TRBD2	TRBJ2-3	TRBV4-3	.	TGCGCCAGCAGCCAAGATCCCCCTAGAGGCGGGGGTAGCACAGATACGCAGTATTTT	CASSQDPPRGGGSTDTQYF
.	TRBJ2-1	TRBV11-3	.	TGTGCCAGCAGCTCGGGACTGGCTTACAATGAGCAGTTCTTC	CASSSGLAYNEQFF
TRBD2	TRBJ2-1	TRBV27	.	TGTGCCAGCAGTTTAATGCCTAGCGGGAGTCGAGCGAATGAGCAGTTCTTC	CASSLMPSGSRANEQFF
.	TRBJ2-6	TRBV28	.	TGTGCCAGCAGTGGGGACATCTCTGGGGCCAACGTCCTGACTTTC	CASSGDISGANVLTF
TRBD2	TRBJ2-7	TRBV25-1	.	TGTGCCAGCAGTATAGCGGGAGAGGGCTACGAGCAGTACTTC	CASSIAGEGYEQYF
.	TRBJ2-7	TRBV11-2	.	TGTGCCAGCAGCTTAGCAAGCGGGTCCTACGAGCAGTACTTC	CASSLASGSYEQYF
TRBD2	TRBJ2-7	TRBV6-1	.	TGTGCCAGCAGTGCTTCACTAGCGGGAACTACCTACGAGCAGTACTTC	CASSASLAGTTYEQYF
.	TRBJ2-2	TRBV5-1	.	TGCGCCAGCAGCTTGGGACAGCCGACGAACACCGGGGAGCTGTTTTTT	CASSLGQPTNTGELFF
TRBD1	TRBJ1-1	TRBV11-3	.	TGTGCCAGCAGCTTATCTGGGACAGGGCGGCGAGCTTTCTTT	CASSLSGTGRRAFF
TRBD2	TRBJ2-7	TRBV4-2	.	TGTGCCAGCAGCCAAGGGGGCAGGAGACTAGCGGGAAGAGGAGCGGGCGAGCAGTACTTC	CASSQGGRRLAGRGAGEQYF
.	TRBJ2-5	TRBV7-9	.	TGTGCCAGCAGCTCTCCGTTAGAGACCCAGTACTTC	CASSSPLETQYF
TRBD1	TRBJ2-5	TRBV25-1	once	TGTGCCAGCAGTGAATATTTGGGACAGGACGGCGCCGAGGAGACCCAGTACTTC	CASSEYLGQDGAEETQYF
TRBD2	TRBJ2-3	TRBV30	.	TGTGCCTGGGGGACTAGCGGGGCGAATACGCAGTATTTT	CAWGTSGANTQYF
TRBD1	TRBJ1-2	TRBV5-1	.	TGCGCCAGCAGCGGGACAGGGGTAGGCTACACCTTC	CASSGTGVGYTF
TRBD1	TRBJ1-1	TRBV5-1	once	TGCGCCAGCAGCTTGGGGGACAGGGGAGCAGAAGCTTTCTTT	CASSLGDRGAEAFF
TRBD2	TRBJ2-7	TRBV2	.	TGTGCCAGCAGCGGCCTCGGGAGGTTGAACGAGCAGTACTTC	CASSGLGRLNEQYF
.	TRBJ1-2	TRBV5-8	.	TGTGCCAGCAGCTTGGTAAAGGTGGGCAGGGTTGATGGCTACACCTTC	CASSLVKVGRVDGYTF
.	TRBJ2-3	TRBV5-1	.	TGCGCCAGCAGCTTCGGCGGGACCGGAGGGCCAGATACGCAGTATTTT	CASSFGGTGGPDTQYF
TRBD1	TRBJ1-1	TRBV30	.	TGTGCCTGGAGTGTAAGGGGGCGCTTCACTGAAGCTTTCTTT	CAWSVRGRFTEAFF
TRBD1	TRBJ2-1	TRBV7-9	.	TGTGCCAGCACCCTTGGGACAGGCTACTACAATGAGCAGTTCTTC	CASTLGTGYYNEQFF
.	TRBJ2-7	TRBV5-4	once	TGTGCCAGCAGCTTGCGAGGGTCCTACGAGCAGTACTTC	CASSLRGSYEQYF
.	TRBJ2-3	TRBV4-2	.	TGTGCCAGCAGCCCCGCGAGGACGGGAATCACAGATACGCAGTATTTT	CASSPARTGITDTQYF
TRBD2	TRBJ2-3	TRBV12-5	.	TGTGCTAGTGGTTTCTCTAGCGGCTTCACAGATACGCAGTATTTT	CASGFSSGFTDTQYF
TRBD2	TRBJ2-7	TRBV4-3	.	TGCGCCAGCAGCCAAGATCGCCGACTAGCGGGTAACCCCTACGAGCAGTACTTC	CASSQDRRLAGNPYEQYF
TRBD2	TRBJ2-7	TRBV18	few	TGTGCCAGCTCAACGACTAGCGGAACATTCTACGAGCAGTACTTC	CASSTTSGTFYEQYF
.	TRBJ1-1	TRBV6-1	.	TGTGCCAGCCGACCCCAGGGGAACACTGAAGCTTTCTTT	CASRPQGNTEAFF
.	TRBJ1-2	TRBV10-3	.	TGTGCCATCAGTGGAGGGGGTGGCTACACCTTC	CAISGGGGYTF
TRBD1	TRBJ1-1	TRBV6-5	.	TGTGCCAGCAGAAAAACGACAGGGATGAACACTGAAGCTTTCTTT	CASRKTTGMNTEAFF
TRBD1	TRBJ2-5	TRBV7-8	.	TGTGCCAGCAGCATAGGACAGGGGGAAGAGACCCAGTACTTC	CASSIGQGEETQYF